The 8 T cell receptor beta chains given below trace back to one sample, sequenced in a study of CD8 T cells in Susac syndrome. Reverse transcription of roughly 0.5 to 1 ug RNA was carried out with random hexamers. TCRdb processed the immunoSEQ multiplex PCR reads anew with MiXCR; each CDR3 protein has one entry. The data show around 59,000 distinct CDR3 sequences, with approximately 94% seen just once and 0.2% held by the top ten. The specimen was CD8+ T cells from PBMCs. Every receptor here comes from a human donor in good health.

J is TRBJ2-5 and V is TRBV20-1, with 8 positions matching TRBD2. V shed 2 bases, J shed 4 bases, and the junction held 9 bases outside the gene matches. There are 15 residues in the CDR3. Germline CDR1 and CDR2: DFQATT and SNEGSKA (reference sequence). The CDR3 spells CSARRVGLAGETQYF. CDR3 DNA sequence: TGCAGTGCTAGACGTGTCGGGCTAGCGGGAGAGACCCAGTACTTC.

The chain couples TRBV12-3 or TRBV12-4 to TRBJ2-5; TRBD2 matches 12 bases. The J segment lost 0 bases and the V segment lost 4 bases, leaving 3 bases of the junction unmatched. This CDR3 has 16 residues. The CDR3 loop is CASSSSGGAYQETQYF. Written as DNA, the CDR3 is TGTGCCAGCAGTTCTAGCGGGGGGGCCTACCAAGAGACCCAGTACTTC.

This chain joins TRBV24-1 and TRBJ1-2; D gene uncertain. Germline CDR1 and CDR2: KGHDR and SFDVKD. V was cut by 4 bases and J by 6 bases, with 8 bases left in between. CDR3 length: 12 residues. CDR3 nucleotides: TGTGCCACCAGTGACAGTCTTAATGGCTACACCTTC. Translated: CATSDSLNGYTF.

The chain joins TRBV12-3 or TRBV12-4 to TRBJ2-1, with a tentative D call TRBD2 (6 bases). Trimming shortened V by 3 bases and J by 7 bases, and 13 bases separated the two germline ends. This CDR3 has 14 residues. CDR3 amino acids: CASSFGGGVNEQFF. The CDR3 DNA follows: TGTGCCAGCAGTTTTGGAGGCGGGGTAAATGAGCAGTTCTTC.

The genes are TRBV29-1 and TRBJ2-1; 7 bases align to TRBD1. The V segment lost 2 bases and the J segment 4 bases; nucleotides outside the gene matches: 8. The CDR3 extends over 15 amino acids. Germline V gene data show CDR1 as SQVTM and CDR2 as ANQGSEA. Here the CDR3 DNA reads TGCAGCGTTGAACTAAGGGGACAGTCGTACAATGAGCAGTTCTTC. Amino acids: CSVELRGQSYNEQFF.

The genes are TRBV9 and TRBJ1-1; D not resolved. Germline V CDR1 and CDR2: SGDLS, YYNGEE. Trimming shortened V by 0 bases and J by 0 bases, and 21 bases separated the two germline ends. This CDR3 spans 19 amino acids. CDR3 nucleotide sequence: TGTGCCAGCAGCGTAGAGGCGTGGGGTCAGGCCGGTATGAACACTGAAGCTTTCTTT. Translated: CASSVEAWGQAGMNTEAFF. The whole variable domain, remainder taken from reference TRBV9 and TRBJ1-1, is DSGVTQTPKHLITATGQRVTLRCSPRSGDLSVYWYQQSLDQGLQFLIQYYNGEERAKGNILERFSAQQFPDLHSELNLSSLELGDSALYFCASSVEAWGQAGMNTEAFFGQGTRLTVV.

The chain employs TRBV6-1 and TRBJ2-3; TRBD2 might be the D (6 bases). The CDR3 runs 14 residues. Trimming cost V 6 bases and J 5 bases, with 15 bases left between them. Germline values: CDR1 MNHNS, CDR2 SASEGT. The CDR3 loop is CASSQGAGGDTQYF. In DNA, the CDR3 is TGTGCCAGCAGCCAGGGAGCCGGGGGAGATACGCAGTATTTT.

This sequence joins TRBV12-3 or TRBV12-4 and TRBJ2-3; 8 bases line up with TRBD2. The CDR3 contains 16 residues. V was pared by 2 bases and J by 3 bases, with 7 bases of the junction left unmatched. This CDR3 reads CASSLIGGGGTDTQYF. DNA of the CDR3: TGTGCCAGCAGTTTAATCGGGGGGGGCGGTACAGATACGCAGTATTTT.